This T cell receptor beta chain was observed in a study of blood T cell repertoires in COVID-19. The wider study: Donors in the United States, Italy and Spain gave samples during acute or convalescent COVID-19.

Authors' processing steps: Nucleated cell counts were estimated from reference gene primer amplification. Assay: immunoSEQ multiplex PCR; the TCRdb copy retains only in-frame clones and omits some. That table furnishes V, J and clone size, whereas the DNA furnished D and trimming. The sample lists about 400,000 clones; about 90% were seen once. Cohorts were determined from participant-reported clinical history. This receptor was obtained from a woman aged 25 to 45 who had recovered from COVID-19. The sequenced sample was PBMCs or T cells enriched from blood (not recorded which).

The CDR3, as DNA: TGTGCCAGCAGCCTACGACAAGGGACAGGCACCTATGGCTACACCTTC. Amino acids: CASSLRQGTGTYGYTF. The gene calls are TRBV7-9 and TRBJ1-2; 8 bases fit TRBD1. CDR1 is SEHNR and CDR2 is FQNEAQ in the germline V gene (reference sequence). The J segment lost 4 bases and the V segment lost 5 bases, leaving 12 bases of the junction unmatched. This CDR3 has 16 residues.